This T cell receptor beta chain was retrieved from a study of molecular identifiers for immune sequencing clone quantification. Study observations and caveats: Jurkat TCR RNA that was spiked in from one cell was reportedly detectable among one million naive cells. Over 99% of CMV-specific effector molecules, but under 1% of naive ones, were in clones above 20 copies.

Sorted naive CD8 T cells were those defined as CD8+CD4-CCR7+CD45RA+. As for this clonotype: Its antigen is not known.

Previously described methods and listed TCR primers were used for bulk TCR libraries. MiXCR, run by TCRdb on the PCR reads, gives a single entry per CDR3 protein. This sample has hundreds of thousands of distinct CDR3 sequences; approximately 24% occur once, and the top ten carry 0.78%. The junction had 9 bases not matched to a gene; V was cut back by 5 bases and J by 5 bases. The CDR3 runs to 14 residues. In germline, CDR1 is SGHTA, CDR2 FQGTGA. The rearrangement uses TRBV7-3 and TRBJ2-7, with TRBD1 identical over 7 bases. The sample was naive CD8+ T cells from blood, with Jurkat cell RNA spiked in. Subset described: FACS-sorted CD8+CD4-CCR7+CD45RA+ naive T cells. The receptor was isolated from a human donor in good health. Some libraries in this study had Jurkat cell RNA spiked in. CDR3: CASSTTGTVDEQYF. The CDR3 coding sequence is TGTGCCAGCAGCACCACCGGGACAGTCGACGAGCAGTACTTC.